This T cell receptor beta chain was documented in a study of cytomegalovirus exposure and HLA in healthy donors. V was pared by 7 bases and J by 1 base, with 13 bases between. Germline V gives CDR1 MNHNY, CDR2 SVGAGI (reference sequence). The CDR3 spans 14 residues. PCR amplification relied on 60 Vbeta primers (plus 13 Jbeta primers). Some clones are missing from TCRdb's copy, which holds only in-frame ones; the method was immunoSEQ multiplex PCR. The data show some 210,000 clones, around 80% seen once. Whole-study results and caveats: Researchers reportedly found TCR beta sequences accurately predicted most subjects' HLA-A and HLA-B alleles. The study designated roughly 160 TCR beta chains cytomegalovirus-associated.

As regards this clone: Its antigen is not identified.

This clonotype was obtained from a male donor in good health and CMV-seronegative. Sequencing was done on a sample of PBMCs. The rearrangement links TRBV6-6 to TRBJ1-2; a possible D gene is TRBD1 (5 bases). CDR3 region: CASTQRGRNYGYTF. CDR3 DNA sequence: TGTGCCAGCACCCAAAGGGGCCGTAACTATGGCTACACCTTC.